Presented here are 18 T cell receptor beta chains from one specimen sequenced in a study of blood T cell repertoires in COVID-19. Here immunoSEQ multiplex PCR was the method, and the copy in TCRdb shows in-frame clones only, minus some. This sample has 230,000 or so clones; 89% occur once, and the top ten carry less than 5%. Sequenced sample: peripheral blood. The receptors stem from a woman aged 35 to 49 who had recovered from COVID-19.

The genes are TRBV27 and TRBJ1-2; 12 nucleotides align to TRBD1. This CDR3 is built from 14 residues. V was pared by 8 bases and J by 8 bases, with 9 bases of the junction left unmatched. Germline values: CDR1 MNHEY, CDR2 SMNVEV (reference sequence). The CDR3 region has the DNA TGTGCCAGCGGCCCCGGGACAGGGGGCGCGGGCTACACCTTC. Translating gives CASGPGTGGAGYTF.

V usage is TRBV7-2 and J usage is TRBJ1-2, with D possibly being TRBD1 (5 bases). Germline assignment: CDR1 SGHTA and CDR2 FQGNSA. This CDR3 contains 15 residues. V lost 4 bases, J lost 4 bases, and 16 bases lay in between. CDR3 sequence (DNA): TGTGCCAGCAGCTCCTTAAGGGACTGGAGCTATGGCTACACCTTC. This gives the protein CASSSLRDWSYGYTF.

The CDR3 loop is CASSRFTNSGGTTGELFF. The CDR3 DNA reads TGCGCCAGCAGCCGGTTTACCAACTCAGGGGGAACCACCGGGGAGCTGTTTTTT. The V gene is TRBV5-1, the J gene TRBJ2-2; 7 bases are a match to TRBD1. CDR3 size: 18 residues. The V gene's germline CDR1 is SGHRS and CDR2 YFSETQ. J gave up 4 bases and V 4 bases, and 16 bases lay outside the gene matches. The full variable domain, with the rest looked up from reference TRBV5-1 and TRBJ2-2, is KAGVTQTPRYLIKTRGQQVTLSCSPISGHRSVSWYQQTPGQGLQFLFEYFSETQRNKGNFPGRFSGRQFSNSRSEMNVSTLELGDSALYLCASSRFTNSGGTTGELFFGEGSRLTVL.

This chain joins TRBV7-9 and TRBJ1-1; D not certain. The V end was cut by 8 bases, the J end by 8 bases, with 12 bases between. CDR3 length equals 11 residues. Per germline, CDR1 SEHNR and CDR2 FQNEAQ (reference sequence). This CDR3 reads CASSGLIEAFF. The CDR3 nucleotides read TGTGCCAGCTCAGGTTTAATAGAAGCTTTCTTT.

The genes are TRBV30 and TRBJ2-7; 7 bases match TRBD1. The CDR3 extends over 15 amino acids. V lost 4 bases, J lost 7 bases, and 16 bases stayed unmatched. Germline lookup yields CDR1 GTSNPN and CDR2 SVGIG (reference sequence). CDR3 sequence (DNA): TGTGCCTGGACCTCTAGGCGGACAGGTAGTCGGGAGCAGTACTTC. This gives the protein CAWTSRRTGSREQYF. The full variable domain, with the rest looked up from reference TRBV30 and TRBJ2-7, is SQTIHQWPATLVQPVGSPLSLECTVEGTSNPNLYWYRQAAGRGLQLLFYSVGIGQISSEVPQNLSASRPQDRQFILSSKKLLLSDSGFYLCAWTSRRTGSREQYFGPGTRLTVT.

To note about this clone: Within the sample, other DNA sequences also encode this same CDR3. CDR3 sequence: CASRGGLSTDTQYF. The CDR3 DNA reads as TGTGCCAGCAGGGGTGGACTTAGCACAGATACGCAGTATTTT. This chain uses TRBV2 with TRBJ2-3, with TRBD2 as a possible D gene (5 bases). Germline CDR1 is SNHLY and CDR2 is FYNNEI. This CDR3 region has 14 residues. Trimming cost V 6 bases and J 0 bases, with 10 bases left between them. Based on the CDR3 plus reference TRBV2 and TRBJ2-3, the full variable domain is EPEVTQTPSHQVTQMGQEVILRCVPISNHLYFYWYRQILGQKVEFLVSFYNNEISEKSEIFDDQFSVERPDGSNFTLKIRSTKLEDSAMYFCASRGGLSTDTQYFGPGTRLTVL.

V gene TRBV28 combines with J gene TRBJ2-2; D unresolved. With 6 bases removed from V and 6 bases from J, the gap between germline ends came to 11 bases. The CDR3 totals 13 residues. Germline-derived CDR1 and CDR2 are MDHEN and SYDVKM. The CDR3 protein is CASRSDTAGELFF. CDR3 DNA: TGTGCCAGCAGGTCCGACACGGCCGGGGAGCTGTTTTTT. The whole variable domain, filled in from reference TRBV28 and TRBJ2-2, reads DVKVTQSSRYLVKRTGEKVFLECVQDMDHENMFWYRQDPGLGLRLIYFSYDVKMKEKGDIPEGYSVSREKKERFSLILESASTNQTSMYLCASRSDTAGELFFGEGSRLTVL.

Only one count was recorded for this clone. The rearrangement uses TRBV30 and TRBJ2-1, with 14 bases aligning to TRBD2. CDR1 GTSNPN and CDR2 SVGIG come from the germline V gene (reference sequence). The CDR3 covers 15 residues. The junction had 4 bases not matched to a gene; V was cut back by 2 bases and J by 7 bases. CDR3 region: CAWSIGTSGGNEQFF. In DNA, the CDR3 is TGTGCCTGGAGTATAGGGACTAGCGGGGGAAATGAGCAGTTCTTC. Filled out from reference TRBV30 and TRBJ2-1, the complete variable domain reads SQTIHQWPATLVQPVGSPLSLECTVEGTSNPNLYWYRQAAGRGLQLLFYSVGIGQISSEVPQNLSASRPQDRQFILSSKKLLLSDSGFYLCAWSIGTSGGNEQFFGPGTRLTVL.

V gene TRBV28 combines with J gene TRBJ1-1; 9 bases line up with TRBD1. The junction had 10 bases not matched to a gene; V was cut back by 3 bases and J by 5 bases. The germline CDR1 and CDR2 sequences are MDHEN and SYDVKM. The CDR3 sequence is 16 residues long. The CDR3 reads CASSFRDRVVRTEAFF. CDR3 DNA sequence: TGTGCCAGCAGTTTCCGGGACAGGGTCGTTCGGACTGAAGCTTTCTTT. Complete variable domain (other parts from reference TRBV28 and TRBJ1-1): DVKVTQSSRYLVKRTGEKVFLECVQDMDHENMFWYRQDPGLGLRLIYFSYDVKMKEKGDIPEGYSVSREKKERFSLILESASTNQTSMYLCASSFRDRVVRTEAFFGQGTRLTVV.

The chain has TRBV12-5 and TRBJ2-2; tentatively, D is TRBD2 (5 bases). Germline V gene data show CDR1 as LGHNT and CDR2 as FRNRAP. This CDR3 region has 13 residues. V lost 6 bases, J lost 4 bases, and 9 bases lay in between. DNA of the CDR3: TGTGCTAGTGGGACCGGGATCACCGGGGAGCTGTTTTTT. Its protein is CASGTGITGELFF.

The V gene is TRBV11-3, the J gene TRBJ2-1, with no clear D. Trimming removed 0 bases at V and 4 bases at J, with 10 bases between. The CDR3 covers 15 residues. Germline CDR1 reads SGHNT; CDR2 reads YENEEA. CDR3 loop: CASSLDMRQYNEQFF. The CDR3 DNA reads TGTGCCAGCAGCTTAGATATGAGGCAGTACAATGAGCAGTTCTTC.

This chain joins TRBV6-2 or TRBV6-3 and TRBJ2-4; TRBD2 aligns across 10 bases. CDR1 is MNHEY, CDR2 SVGEGT, per germline. The CDR3 contains 17 residues. The V segment lost 6 bases and the J segment 4 bases; nucleotides outside the gene matches: 12. CDR3 sequence: CASSHRSGGDEKNIQYF. The CDR3 DNA sequence: TGTGCCAGCAGCCATCGGAGCGGGGGGGACGAAAAAAACATTCAGTACTTC.

In DNA, the CDR3 is TGTGCCTGGAGTGGGACAGGAAAGTTTAACTATGGCTACACCTTC. Translating gives CAWSGTGKFNYGYTF. The chain recombines TRBV30 with TRBJ1-2; 7 bases fit TRBD1. With 1 base clipped from V and 1 base from J, the junction kept 6 bases outside the gene matches. Germline assignment: CDR1 GTSNPN and CDR2 SVGIG (reference sequence). The CDR3 loop spans 15 amino acids.

This clone was seen only once. The J gene is TRBJ1-1, the V gene TRBV5-1, with 7 bases matching TRBD1. The CDR3 has 14 amino acids. The germline gives CDR1 SGHRS, CDR2 YFSETQ. Unmatched junction bases numbered 5, after V lost 0 bases and J lost 6 bases. The CDR3 DNA reads TGCGCCAGCAGCTTGGGAAGGGGACAGTCTGAAGCTTTCTTT. It translates to CASSLGRGQSEAFF.

V usage is TRBV7-9 and J usage is TRBJ1-2; D is undetermined. The CDR3 length is 16 residues. Germline-derived CDR1 and CDR2 are SEHNR and FQNEAQ (reference sequence). Trimming removed 0 bases from V and 0 bases from J, with 11 bases in between. CDR3 nucleotide sequence: TGTGCCAGCAGCTTAGCTGCCCTACGAGCTAACTATGGCTACACCTTC. It specifies CASSLAALRANYGYTF.

V gene TRBV9 combines with J gene TRBJ2-2; TRBD1 might be the D (6 bases). Germline loops: CDR1 SGDLS, CDR2 YYNGEE. Trimming took 3 bases from V and 7 from J, leaving 13 bases between them. There are 14 residues in the CDR3. CDR3 amino acids: CASSGLTGDGELFF. Here the CDR3 DNA reads TGTGCCAGCAGCGGACTGACAGGAGACGGGGAGCTGTTTTTT.

J is TRBJ2-3 and V is TRBV4-1; D call uncertain. The CDR3 extends over 13 amino acids. V was cut by 4 bases and J by 2 bases, with 7 bases left in between. Per germline, CDR1 MGHRA and CDR2 YSYEKL. CDR3 protein: CASSPQNTDTQYF. The DNA for the CDR3 is TGCGCCAGCAGCCCCCAGAACACAGATACGCAGTATTTT.

The chain employs TRBV7-2 and TRBJ2-1; 7 bases align to TRBD2. The CDR3 is 14 amino acids. Germline values: CDR1 SGHTA, CDR2 FQGNSA. V lost 0 bases, J lost 9 bases, and 5 bases stayed unmatched. The CDR3 loop reads CASSLAAGAGEQFF. DNA for the CDR3: TGTGCCAGCAGCTTAGCGGCGGGAGCCGGTGAGCAGTTCTTC.